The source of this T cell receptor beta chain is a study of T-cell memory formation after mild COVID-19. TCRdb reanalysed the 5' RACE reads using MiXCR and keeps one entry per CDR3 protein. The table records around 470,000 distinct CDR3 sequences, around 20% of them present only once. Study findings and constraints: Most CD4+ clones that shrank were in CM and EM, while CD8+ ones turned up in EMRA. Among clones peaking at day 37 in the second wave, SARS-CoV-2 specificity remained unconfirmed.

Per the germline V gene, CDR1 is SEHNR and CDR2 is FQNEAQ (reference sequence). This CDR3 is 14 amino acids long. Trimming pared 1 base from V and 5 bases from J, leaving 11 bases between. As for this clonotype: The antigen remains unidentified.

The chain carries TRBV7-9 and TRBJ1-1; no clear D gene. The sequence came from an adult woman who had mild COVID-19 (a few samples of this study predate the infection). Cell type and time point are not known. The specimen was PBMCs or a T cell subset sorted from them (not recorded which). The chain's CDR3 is CASSLVGSVTEAFF. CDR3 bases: TGTGCCAGCAGCTTAGTTGGGTCGGTGACTGAAGCTTTCTTT. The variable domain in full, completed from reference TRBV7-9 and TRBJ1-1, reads DTGVSQNPRHKITKRGQNVTFRCDPISEHNRLYWYRQTLGQGPEFLTYFQNEAQLEKSRLLSDRFSAERPKGSFSTLEIQRTEQGDSAMYLCASSLVGSVTEAFFGQGTRLTVV.